The 4 T cell receptor beta chains below were found in one sample sequenced in a study of beta chain features in type 1 diabetes. Whole-study results and caveats: TCRB CDR3s were moderately but significantly shorter in Type 1 diabetes patients in all four CD4+ subsets.

Expressed TCRB transcripts were sequenced after all isolated RNA was converted to cDNA. Only in-frame clones appear in the TCRdb table, and some are missing; sequencing was by immunoSEQ multiplex PCR. The table records hundreds of thousands of clones, approximately 16% of them present only once. The antigens for these receptors are not known. Sequences were obtained from naive CD4+ T cells from blood. These receptors all come from a young man with type 1 diabetes.

The V gene is TRBV4-2, the J gene TRBJ1-4, with unresolved D. V shed 3 bases and J shed 0 bases, with 11 bases lying between them. The CDR3 loop spans 16 amino acids. Germline loops: CDR1 LGHNA, CDR2 YNFKEQ. The CDR3 protein is CASSQGVAATNEKLFF. The DNA of the CDR3 is TGTGCCAGCAGCCAGGGTGTAGCGGCAACTAATGAAAAACTGTTTTTT.

The rearrangement joins TRBV29-1 to TRBJ1-2, with D tentatively TRBD1 (5 bases). The V end was cut by 4 bases, the J end by 5 bases, with 20 bases between. This CDR3 spans 15 amino acids. Germline V lookup: CDR1 SQVTM, CDR2 ANQGSEA. The CDR3 DNA is TGCAGCGTTGTAGGGGCTAGGGAGGGTGGATATGGCTACACCTTC. Encoded protein: CSVVGAREGGYGYTF.

This clone was seen only a few times. J is TRBJ2-7 and V is TRBV5-1; 10 nucleotides align to TRBD2. Trimming removed 3 bases from V and 7 bases from J; junction bases left unmatched: 1. CDR3 length: 12 residues. The germline CDR1 and CDR2 sequences are SGHRS and YFSETQ. The DNA of the CDR3 is TGCGCCAGCAGCTCGGGACTAGCGGAGCAGTACTTC. It yields the protein CASSSGLAEQYF.

The chain's CDR3 is CASQGQSSGNTIYF. CDR3 sequence (DNA): TGTGCCAGCCAGGGGCAGTCCTCTGGAAACACCATATATTTT. V and J are TRBV6-5 and TRBJ1-3; the D gene is possibly TRBD1 (6 bases). This CDR3 is 14 amino acids long. Germline values: CDR1 MNHEY, CDR2 SVGAGI. V lost 8 bases, J lost 0 bases, and 11 bases lay in between.